Sequencing of this T cell receptor (beta chain) was carried out in a study of cytomegalovirus exposure and HLA in healthy donors. Germline-derived CDR1 and CDR2 are GTSNPN and SVGIG (reference sequence). The CDR3 is 13 amino acids. V was pared by 5 bases and J by 2 bases, with 11 bases between. PCR primers comprised 60 Vbeta and 13 Jbeta primers. TCRdb keeps only in-frame clones here, not all; method: immunoSEQ multiplex PCR. The sample has more than 95,000 clones, roughly 83% seen once. V gene TRBV30 combines with J gene TRBJ2-3, with D tentatively TRBD1 (6 bases). The sample consisted of PBMCs. This sequence originates from a man aged 18 to 35 in good health and CMV-seropositive. CDR3 nucleotides: TGTGCCTGGCTTTACAGGGCCACAGATACGCAGTATTTT. It specifies CAWLYRATDTQYF. The entire variable domain, with the rest obtained from reference TRBV30 and TRBJ2-3, is as follows: SQTIHQWPATLVQPVGSPLSLECTVEGTSNPNLYWYRQAAGRGLQLLFYSVGIGQISSEVPQNLSASRPQDRQFILSSKKLLLSDSGFYLCAWLYRATDTQYFGPGTRLTVL.